Below are 15 T cell receptor beta chains sequenced from a single sample in a study of CD8 T cells in ankylosing spondylitis. TCRdb re-called the 5' RACE reads with MiXCR, one entry per CDR3 protein. The repertoire holds roughly 180,000 distinct CDR3 sequences, with 9.5% to 10% as singletons. Sequencing input: blood, either unsorted or a sorted T cell fraction (not recorded which). Every receptor here comes from a female donor with ankylosing spondylitis or in good health (not recorded which).

CDR3 in amino acids: CASTSTGEETQYF. The CDR3, as DNA: TGTGCCAGCACCTCGACAGGGGAAGAGACCCAGTACTTC. V usage is TRBV12-3 or TRBV12-4 and J usage is TRBJ2-5; TRBD1 matches at 8 bases. The CDR3 has 13 amino acids. After removal of 7 bases from V and 3 bases from J, the junction contained 4 bases not matched to a gene.

This clonotype has ten or more counts. The chain has TRBV5-4 and TRBJ2-1; 7 positions match TRBD2. With 2 bases clipped from V and 4 bases from J, the junction kept 9 bases outside the gene matches. Germline CDR1 SGHNT, CDR2 YYREEE (reference sequence). CDR3 length: 16 residues. The CDR3: CASSFKREIGYNEQFF. DNA for the CDR3: TGTGCCAGCAGCTTCAAGCGGGAAATCGGTTACAATGAGCAGTTCTTC.

The CDR3 loop reads CATSRGPGNEQFF. DNA for the CDR3: TGTGCCACCAGCAGGGGACCTGGCAATGAGCAGTTCTTC. This chain links TRBV15 with TRBJ2-1; either TRBD1 or TRBD2 may supply D (5 bases each). Per the germline V gene, CDR1 is LNHNV and CDR2 is YYDKDF (reference sequence). Between the trimmed V and J ends, which lost 3 bases and 6 bases, there was a span of 9 bases. This CDR3 is built from 13 residues.

CDR3 sequence reads: CATSDSGQGTDTQYF. The CDR3 DNA is TGTGCCACCAGTGATTCTGGACAGGGCACAGATACGCAGTATTTT. This chain links TRBV24-1 with TRBJ2-3; 7 nucleotides line up with TRBD1. V lost 2 bases to trimming and J lost 1 base; unmatched junction nucleotides: 2. The CDR3 has 15 residues. Germline values: CDR1 KGHDR, CDR2 SFDVKD.

At least ten counts were recorded for this clonotype. The CDR3 DNA sequence: TGTGCCAGCAGTGGGGGTCACTCCTACGAGCAGTACTTC. Translation gives CASSGGHSYEQYF. This chain connects TRBV5-4 to TRBJ2-7; D possibly matches TRBD1 or TRBD2 (5 bases each). The CDR3 sequence is 13 residues long. Germline V gene data show CDR1 as SGHNT and CDR2 as YYREEE (reference sequence). Deletions cut 5 bases from V and 0 bases from J, with 9 bases between. The whole variable domain, remainder taken from reference TRBV5-4 and TRBJ2-7, is ETGVTQSPTHLIKTRGQQVTLRCSSQSGHNTVSWYQQALGQGPQFIFQYYREEENGRGNFPPRFSGLQFPNYSSELNVNALELDDSALYLCASSGGHSYEQYFGPGTRLTVT.

This clonotype occurred many times. The chain's CDR3 is CASSFSRTYEQYF. The CDR3 nucleotides read TGTGCCAGCAGTTTTAGCAGAACCTACGAGCAGTACTTC. This chain connects TRBV6-6 to TRBJ2-7, with no clear D. Germline CDR1 reads MNHNY; CDR2 reads SVGAGI (reference sequence). The CDR3 runs to 13 residues. V lost 4 bases to trimming and J lost 2 bases, with 9 bases between them.

This clonotype turned up a few times. The chain couples TRBV4-3 to TRBJ2-1, with 11 positions matching TRBD1. After removal of 4 bases from V and 3 bases from J, the junction contained 8 bases not matched to a gene. CDR1 is LGHNA and CDR2 is YSLEER in the germline V gene. CDR3 length: 17 amino acids. Here the CDR3 DNA reads TGCGCCAGCAGCCCAAATCCGGGACAGGGGGTCTACAATGAGCAGTTCTTC. The encoded protein is CASSPNPGQGVYNEQFF.

J is TRBJ2-1 and V is TRBV20-1, with TRBD2 as a possible D gene (5 bases). Trimming removed 5 bases from V and 0 bases from J, with 14 bases in between. This CDR3 comprises 15 residues. Germline V gene lookup returns CDR1 DFQATT and CDR2 SNEGSKA (reference sequence). DNA of the CDR3: TGCAGTGCTTCCCTGACTATGAGCTCCTACAATGAGCAGTTCTTC. Its translation: CSASLTMSSYNEQFF.

The chain has TRBV19 and TRBJ2-4; D possibly corresponds to TRBD1 (6 bases). The length of the CDR3 is 16 residues. Germline-derived CDR1 and CDR2 are LNHDA and SQIVND (reference sequence). V was cut by 5 bases and J by 1 base, with 15 bases left in between. This CDR3 reads CASSSLQGMAKNIQYF. The CDR3 DNA reads TGTGCCAGTAGTTCTCTACAGGGAATGGCCAAAAACATTCAGTACTTC.

This clonotype was recorded a few times. The chain combines TRBV7-2 with TRBJ2-1; possibly TRBD2 for D (5 bases). Trimming stripped 0 bases from V and 6 bases from J, with 9 bases between. Germline lookup yields CDR1 SGHTA and CDR2 FQGNSA. The CDR3 has 14 residues. The CDR3 protein is CASSLASRGNEQFF. The DNA for the CDR3 is TGTGCCAGCAGCTTAGCGTCCCGGGGCAATGAGCAGTTCTTC.

This clonotype was detected many times. The chain carries TRBV6-6 and TRBJ2-7; no clear D gene. V dropped 5 bases and J dropped 0 bases, with 8 bases sitting between them. Germline V gene lookup returns CDR1 MNHNY and CDR2 SVGAGI (reference sequence). This CDR3 is 13 amino acids long. The DNA of the CDR3 is TGTGCCAGCAGTCTGGACCCCTCCTACGAGCAGTACTTC. Translation: CASSLDPSYEQYF.

The chain recombines TRBV4-3 with TRBJ2-2; D possibly corresponds to TRBD2 (5 bases). Germline V lookup: CDR1 LGHNA, CDR2 YSLEER. Trimming stripped 0 bases from V and 3 bases from J, with 14 bases between. The CDR3 is made up of 17 amino acids. The CDR3 here is CASSQDLSSAYTGELFF. The CDR3 DNA reads TGCGCCAGCAGCCAAGATCTTAGTAGCGCGTACACCGGGGAGCTGTTTTTT.

This clonotype was picked up a small number of times. The rearrangement joins TRBV6-5 to TRBJ2-1, with 7 bases aligning to TRBD2. CDR1 MNHEY and CDR2 SVGAGI come from the germline V gene. V shed 0 bases and J 5 bases; nucleotides not matched to a gene: 4. This CDR3 has 15 amino acids. The CDR3 sequence is CASSYSSSGDNEQFF. DNA for the CDR3: TGTGCCAGCAGTTACTCGTCTAGCGGAGACAATGAGCAGTTCTTC.

The chain combines TRBV4-3 with TRBJ2-3, with D perhaps TRBD1 (6 bases). The CDR3 spans 13 residues. CDR1 and CDR2 (germline): LGHNA, YSLEER. V shed 2 bases and J shed 5 bases, with 8 bases lying between them. The CDR3 DNA reads TGCGCCAGCAGCCAACACAGGGTAGATACGCAGTATTTT. Its translation: CASSQHRVDTQYF.

At least ten counts were recorded for this clonotype. V and J are TRBV29-1 and TRBJ2-1; D is ambiguous. The germline gives CDR1 SQVTM, CDR2 ANQGSEA. Trimming pared 3 bases from V and 8 bases from J, leaving 11 bases between. This CDR3 has 12 amino acids. Written as DNA, the CDR3 is TGCAGCGTTGACCGCGCAGTCGATGAGCAGTTCTTC. Translation: CSVDRAVDEQFF.